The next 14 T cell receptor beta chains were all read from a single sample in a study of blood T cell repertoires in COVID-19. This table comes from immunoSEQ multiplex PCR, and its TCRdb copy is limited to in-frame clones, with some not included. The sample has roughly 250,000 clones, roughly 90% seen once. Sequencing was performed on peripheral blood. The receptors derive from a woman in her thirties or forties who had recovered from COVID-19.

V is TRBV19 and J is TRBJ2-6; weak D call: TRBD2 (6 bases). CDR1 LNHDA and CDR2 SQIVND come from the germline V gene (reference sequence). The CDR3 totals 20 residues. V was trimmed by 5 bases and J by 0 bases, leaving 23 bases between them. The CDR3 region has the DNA TGTGCCAGTAGTCCTTTACCACTTCGGGGGTCTAGCTCTGGGGCCAACGTCCTGACTTTC. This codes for CASSPLPLRGSSSGANVLTF.

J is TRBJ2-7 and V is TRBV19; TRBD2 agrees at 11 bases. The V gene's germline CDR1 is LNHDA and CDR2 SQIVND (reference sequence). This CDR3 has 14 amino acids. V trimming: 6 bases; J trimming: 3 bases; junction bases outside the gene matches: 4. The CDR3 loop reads CASSPGLAVYEQYF. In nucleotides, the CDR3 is TGTGCCAGTAGCCCGGGACTAGCGGTCTACGAGCAGTACTTC.

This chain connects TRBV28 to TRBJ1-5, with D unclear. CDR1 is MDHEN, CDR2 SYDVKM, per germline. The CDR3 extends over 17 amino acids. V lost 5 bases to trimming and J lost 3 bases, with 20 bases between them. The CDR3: CASSGITAVTYNQPQHF. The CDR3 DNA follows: TGTGCCAGCAGTGGAATAACAGCCGTAACTTACAATCAGCCCCAGCATTTT.

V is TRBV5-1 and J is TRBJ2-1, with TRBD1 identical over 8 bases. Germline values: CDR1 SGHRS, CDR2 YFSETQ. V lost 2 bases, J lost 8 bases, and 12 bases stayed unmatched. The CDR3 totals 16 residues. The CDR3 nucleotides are TGCGCCAGCAGCTTTTCCGGGACAGGAGGTTTGGATGAGCAGTTCTTC. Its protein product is CASSFSGTGGLDEQFF. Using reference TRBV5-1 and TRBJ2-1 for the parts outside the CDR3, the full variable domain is KAGVTQTPRYLIKTRGQQVTLSCSPISGHRSVSWYQQTPGQGLQFLFEYFSETQRNKGNFPGRFSGRQFSNSRSEMNVSTLELGDSALYLCASSFSGTGGLDEQFFGPGTRLTVL.

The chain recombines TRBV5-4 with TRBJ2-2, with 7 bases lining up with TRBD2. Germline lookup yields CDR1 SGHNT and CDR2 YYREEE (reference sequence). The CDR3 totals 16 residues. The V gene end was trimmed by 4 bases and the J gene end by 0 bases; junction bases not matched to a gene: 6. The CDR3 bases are TGTGCCAGCAGCGAACCAAGCGGGGCGAACACCGGGGAGCTGTTTTTT. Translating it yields CASSEPSGANTGELFF.

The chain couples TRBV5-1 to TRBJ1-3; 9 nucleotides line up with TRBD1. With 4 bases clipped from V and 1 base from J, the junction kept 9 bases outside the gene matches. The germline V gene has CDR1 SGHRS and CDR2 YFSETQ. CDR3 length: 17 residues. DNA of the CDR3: TGCGCCAGCAGCGTTTCGGGACAGGGTTTTTCTGGAAACACCATATATTTT. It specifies CASSVSGQGFSGNTIYF. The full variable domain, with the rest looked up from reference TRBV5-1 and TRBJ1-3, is KAGVTQTPRYLIKTRGQQVTLSCSPISGHRSVSWYQQTPGQGLQFLFEYFSETQRNKGNFPGRFSGRQFSNSRSEMNVSTLELGDSALYLCASSVSGQGFSGNTIYFGEGSWLTVV.

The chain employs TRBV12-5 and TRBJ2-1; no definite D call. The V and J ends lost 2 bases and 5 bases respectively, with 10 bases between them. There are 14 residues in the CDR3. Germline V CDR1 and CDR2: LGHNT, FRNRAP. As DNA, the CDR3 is TGTGCTAGTGGTTTGCTGCAGTCCCACAATGAGCAGTTCTTC. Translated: CASGLLQSHNEQFF.

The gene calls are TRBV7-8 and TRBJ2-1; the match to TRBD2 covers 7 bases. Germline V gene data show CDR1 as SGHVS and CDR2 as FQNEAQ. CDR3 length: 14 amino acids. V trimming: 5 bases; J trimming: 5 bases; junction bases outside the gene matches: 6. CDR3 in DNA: TGTGCCAGCAGCGGGCGGGAGCGCAACAATGAGCAGTTCTTC. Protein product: CASSGRERNNEQFF.

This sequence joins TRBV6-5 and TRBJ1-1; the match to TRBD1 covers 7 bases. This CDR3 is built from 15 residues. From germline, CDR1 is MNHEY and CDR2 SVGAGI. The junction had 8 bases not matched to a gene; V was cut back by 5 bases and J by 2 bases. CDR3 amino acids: CASSTPAGGNTEAFF. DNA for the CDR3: TGTGCCAGCAGTACCCCCGCAGGGGGTAACACTGAAGCTTTCTTT.

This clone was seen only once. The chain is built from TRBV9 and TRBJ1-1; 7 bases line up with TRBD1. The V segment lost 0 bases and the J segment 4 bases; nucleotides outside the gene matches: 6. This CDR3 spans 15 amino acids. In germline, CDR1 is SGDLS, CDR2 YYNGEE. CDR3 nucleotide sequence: TGTGCCAGCAGCGTAGCGGGTGACAGGGCCACTGAAGCTTTCTTT. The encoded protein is CASSVAGDRATEAFF.

The CDR3 reads CASSEDHPGLAGVGEQYF. The CDR3 DNA reads TGTGCCAGCAGTGAGGACCACCCGGGACTAGCGGGGGTGGGTGAGCAGTACTTC. The gene calls are TRBV2 and TRBJ2-7, with TRBD2 matching over 14 bases. V lost 3 bases to trimming and J lost 7 bases; unmatched junction nucleotides: 14. CDR1 and CDR2 (germline): SNHLY, FYNNEI. The CDR3 is 18 amino acids. The full variable domain, in which reference TRBV2 and TRBJ2-7 provide the parts outside the CDR3, is EPEVTQTPSHQVTQMGQEVILRCVPISNHLYFYWYRQILGQKVEFLVSFYNNEISEKSEIFDDQFSVERPDGSNFTLKIRSTKLEDSAMYFCASSEDHPGLAGVGEQYFGPGTRLTVT.

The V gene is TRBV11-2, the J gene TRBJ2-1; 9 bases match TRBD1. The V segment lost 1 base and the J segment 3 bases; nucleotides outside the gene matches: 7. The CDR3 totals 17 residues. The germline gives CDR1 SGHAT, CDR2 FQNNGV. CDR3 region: CASSLADRGNGYNEQFF. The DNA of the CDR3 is TGTGCCAGCAGCTTAGCGGACAGGGGTAACGGCTACAATGAGCAGTTCTTC.

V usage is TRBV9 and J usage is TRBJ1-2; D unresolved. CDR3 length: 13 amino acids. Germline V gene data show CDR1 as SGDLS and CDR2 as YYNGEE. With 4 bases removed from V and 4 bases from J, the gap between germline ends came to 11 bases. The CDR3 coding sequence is TGTGCCAGCAGCCCTCAACAGAGCTATGGCTACACCTTC. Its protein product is CASSPQQSYGYTF.

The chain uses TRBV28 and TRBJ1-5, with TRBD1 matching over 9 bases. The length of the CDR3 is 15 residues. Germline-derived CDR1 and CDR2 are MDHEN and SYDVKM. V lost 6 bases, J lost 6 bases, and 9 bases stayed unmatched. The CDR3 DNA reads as TGTGCCAGCAGGGACGGGACAGGGAATGGTCAGCCCCAGCATTTT. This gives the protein CASRDGTGNGQPQHF. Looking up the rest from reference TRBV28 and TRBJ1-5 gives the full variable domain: DVKVTQSSRYLVKRTGEKVFLECVQDMDHENMFWYRQDPGLGLRLIYFSYDVKMKEKGDIPEGYSVSREKKERFSLILESASTNQTSMYLCASRDGTGNGQPQHFGDGTRLSIL.